This entry features one TCR beta chain sequence. CDR3 size: 15 residues. Trimming took 7 bases from V and 4 from J; bases not matched to a gene: 10. Germline V gene lookup returns CDR1 SQVTM and CDR2 ANQGSEA. As processed by the authors: Amplification from reference gene primers served as the basis for estimated nucleated cell counts. Measured with immunoSEQ multiplex PCR; TCRdb has only the in-frame clones, and not every one. V, J and clone size derive from that table, while D and trimming were established from the DNA sequence. Here the sample spans about 130,000 clones, around 76% being singletons. This specimen belongs to a study of blood T cell repertoires in COVID-19.

The sample comprised peripheral blood. The clonotype comes from an elderly man with COVID-19, enrolled during active disease. The chain couples TRBV29-1 to TRBJ1-3, with TRBD1 matching 10 bases. The CDR3 DNA reads TGCAGCGGGCTTTCTGGGACAGGGGACGGAAACACCATATATTTT. It specifies CSGLSGTGDGNTIYF.